Below, 29 T cell receptor beta chains from the same sample are listed, as sequenced in a study of blood T cell repertoires in COVID-19. Sequencing used immunoSEQ multiplex PCR; TCRdb keeps in-frame clones, though not all of them. The sample holds about 430,000 clones, roughly 89% seen once. Sequenced input: peripheral blood. The receptors shown here come from a man between 18 and 29 years old with COVID-19, enrolled during active disease.

This clone occurred a few times. This chain joins TRBV7-9 and TRBJ2-5, with 7 bases identical to TRBD1. Germline lookup yields CDR1 SEHNR and CDR2 FQNEAQ (reference sequence). V lost 8 bases and J lost 2; bases outside the gene matches: 5. The CDR3 has 13 amino acids. The CDR3 loop is CASRRDSQETQYF. CDR3 nucleotide sequence: TGTGCCAGCCGCCGGGACAGTCAAGAGACCCAGTACTTC.

The V call is TRBV6-5, the J call TRBJ1-6, with 7 bases identical to TRBD1. The length of the CDR3 is 13 residues. CDR1 MNHEY and CDR2 SVGAGI come from the germline V gene. V shed 8 bases, J shed 13 bases, and the junction held 11 bases outside the gene matches. The CDR3 reads CASRTGQGSPLHF. In DNA form, the CDR3 reads TGTGCCAGCCGGACAGGTCAAGGTTCTCCCCTCCACTTT.

This chain links TRBV19 with TRBJ2-7, with 7 bases that match TRBD1. V shed 6 bases, J shed 4 bases, and the junction held 9 bases outside the gene matches. The CDR3 is 14 amino acids. CDR1 and CDR2 (germline): LNHDA, SQIVND (reference sequence). The CDR3 region has the DNA TGTGCCAGTAGCCCTCCGGGACAGCCATACGAGCAGTACTTC. It translates to CASSPPGQPYEQYF. The whole variable domain, remainder taken from reference TRBV19 and TRBJ2-7, is DGGITQSPKYLFRKEGQNVTLSCEQNLNHDAMYWYRQDPGQGLRLIYYSQIVNDFQKGDIAEGYSVSREKKESFPLTVTSAQKNPTAFYLCASSPPGQPYEQYFGPGTRLTVT.

The CDR3 DNA reads TGTGCCATCAGCGCGGAGGGGACAGGACATTTCTATGGCTACACCTTC. Amino acids: CAISAEGTGHFYGYTF. The chain is built from TRBV10-3 and TRBJ1-2; 8 nucleotides line up with TRBD1. This CDR3 is 16 amino acids long. Germline V gene sequence: CDR1 ENHRY, CDR2 SYGVKD. V shed 6 bases, J shed 4 bases, and the junction held 13 bases outside the gene matches.

The chain couples TRBV2 to TRBJ2-1; 11 bases are a match to TRBD2. The CDR3 sequence is 15 residues long. With V trimmed by 6 bases and J by 6 bases, 7 bases remained unmatched. Germline V CDR1 and CDR2: SNHLY, FYNNEI. The CDR3: CASSLAGGPINEQFF. CDR3 nucleotide sequence: TGTGCCAGCAGCTTAGCGGGAGGGCCTATCAATGAGCAGTTCTTC.

The CDR3 reads CASSLETPNSPLHF. The CDR3 coding sequence is TGTGCCAGCAGCTTAGAAACTCCTAATTCACCCCTCCACTTT. V gene TRBV11-2 combines with J gene TRBJ1-6, with unresolved D. Trimming took off 0 bases at V and 6 bases at J, with 6 bases between the two ends. The CDR3 covers 14 residues. Germline values: CDR1 SGHAT, CDR2 FQNNGV.

The chain couples TRBV3-1 (or the pseudogene TRBV3-2) to TRBJ1-2, with 12 bases matching TRBD1. Looked up from germline, CDR1 is LGHDT and CDR2 is YNNKEL (reference sequence). The CDR3 is 15 amino acids. V gave up 5 bases and J gave up 8 bases; unmatched junction bases: 9. The CDR3 loop is CASSGRDRGRGGYTF. The CDR3 DNA follows: TGTGCCAGCAGCGGCCGGGACAGGGGGCGCGGAGGCTACACCTTC.

The genes are TRBV27 and TRBJ2-1, with a weak D call TRBD2 (5 bases). The germline V and J ends were trimmed by 6 bases and 4 bases, with 13 bases remaining between them. This CDR3 contains 14 residues. Germline V gene lookup returns CDR1 MNHEY and CDR2 SMNVEV (reference sequence). CDR3 bases: TGTGCCAGCAGACCACTGAGCGGTTACAATGAGCAGTTCTTC. It codes for CASRPLSGYNEQFF.

The chain couples TRBV30 to TRBJ1-6; D is possibly TRBD1 (5 bases). Trimming took 3 bases from V and 10 from J, leaving 16 bases between them. In germline, CDR1 is GTSNPN, CDR2 SVGIG (reference sequence). The CDR3 runs 14 residues. CDR3: CAWSLGVVGSPLHF. The CDR3 DNA reads as TGTGCCTGGAGCCTAGGGGTTGTTGGGTCACCCCTCCACTTT. Using reference TRBV30 and TRBJ1-6 for the parts outside the CDR3, the full variable domain is SQTIHQWPATLVQPVGSPLSLECTVEGTSNPNLYWYRQAAGRGLQLLFYSVGIGQISSEVPQNLSASRPQDRQFILSSKKLLLSDSGFYLCAWSLGVVGSPLHFGNGTRLTVT.

The genes are TRBV6-5 and TRBJ2-7; 7 bases are a match to TRBD2. CDR3 length equals 15 residues. In germline, CDR1 is MNHEY, CDR2 SVGAGI. J lost 6 bases, V lost 7 bases, and 15 bases had no gene match. The CDR3: CASTRDLAATSEQYF. The CDR3 bases are TGTGCCAGCACCCGGGATCTAGCGGCAACGAGCGAGCAGTACTTC.

This clone appeared a single time. This chain uses TRBV27 with TRBJ2-3; perhaps TRBD1 as D (6 bases). In germline, CDR1 is MNHEY, CDR2 SMNVEV (reference sequence). This CDR3 is built from 17 residues. Trimming cost V 3 bases and J 3 bases, with 19 bases left between them. The CDR3 protein is CASSFLRGMGKTDTQYF. The CDR3 DNA is TGTGCCAGCAGTTTTTTAAGGGGGATGGGGAAGACAGATACGCAGTATTTT.

The chain joins TRBV27 to TRBJ2-5; 7 nucleotides line up with TRBD2. Losses at the gene ends were 0 bases for V and 2 bases for J; bases not matched to a gene: 12. Germline CDR1 reads MNHEY; CDR2 reads SMNVEV (reference sequence). This CDR3 is built from 18 residues. In nucleotides, the CDR3 is TGTGCCAGCAGTTTATCGGGTGGGAGGGGACCCCTACAAGAGACCCAGTACTTC. Protein sequence: CASSLSGGRGPLQETQYF.

This CDR3 reads CASKGGGATNEKLFF. Written as DNA, the CDR3 is TGTGCCAGCAAGGGGGGGGGCGCAACTAATGAAAAACTGTTTTTT. The chain uses TRBV6-5 and TRBJ1-4, with D tentatively TRBD1 (6 bases). From germline, CDR1 is MNHEY and CDR2 SVGAGI. CDR3 length: 15 amino acids. The V end was cut by 7 bases, the J end by 0 bases, with 12 bases between.

The chain uses TRBV19 and TRBJ2-1; the match to TRBD2 covers 7 bases. Germline CDR1 LNHDA, CDR2 SQIVND (reference sequence). The ends lost 5 bases at V and 4 bases at J; junction bases unmatched: 5. This CDR3 is built from 14 residues. In DNA form, the CDR3 reads TGTGCCAGTAGTGCGGGGGTCCCTTACAATGAGCAGTTCTTC. Translated: CASSAGVPYNEQFF.

The chain carries TRBV19 and TRBJ1-1, with a weak D call TRBD1 (5 bases). V was cut by 7 bases and J by 2 bases, with 14 bases left in between. The V gene's germline CDR1 is LNHDA and CDR2 SQIVND (reference sequence). The CDR3 length is 14 residues. CDR3 region: CASIDRTRNTEAFF. The CDR3 DNA follows: TGTGCCAGTATAGATAGGACACGCAACACTGAAGCTTTCTTT.

The CDR3 loop reads CASSIGGSGTGGRAYEQYF. The CDR3 region has the DNA TGTGCCAGTAGTATAGGGGGGTCAGGAACAGGGGGCCGTGCCTACGAGCAGTACTTC. The V call is TRBV19, the J call TRBJ2-7; 9 nucleotides match TRBD1. The CDR3 extends over 19 amino acids. The junction had 15 bases not matched to a gene; V was cut back by 1 base and J by 2 bases. Germline V CDR1 and CDR2: LNHDA, SQIVND (reference sequence).

J is TRBJ2-3 and V is TRBV15; 12 bases map to TRBD2. The ends lost 5 bases at V and 2 bases at J; junction bases unmatched: 5. The CDR3 loop spans 16 amino acids. Looked up from germline, CDR1 is LNHNV and CDR2 is YYDKDF (reference sequence). The CDR3: CATSGGLAGTTDTQYF. Here the CDR3 DNA reads TGTGCCACCAGCGGAGGACTAGCGGGAACCACAGATACGCAGTATTTT.

The chain carries TRBV3-1 (or the pseudogene TRBV3-2) and TRBJ2-3, with 9 bases matching TRBD1. J was trimmed by 4 bases and V by 4 bases; bases with no gene match: 18. The CDR3 contains 19 residues. CDR1 is LGHDT and CDR2 is YNNKEL in the germline V gene (reference sequence). The chain's CDR3 is CASSRGQGHPSAFPDTQYF. The CDR3 coding sequence is TGTGCCAGCAGCCGAGGACAGGGGCACCCTTCGGCTTTTCCAGATACGCAGTATTTT.

This clone appeared a single time. This chain joins TRBV5-1 and TRBJ2-1; the D gene is possibly TRBD2 (6 bases). CDR1 is SGHRS, CDR2 YFSETQ, per germline. Trimming pared 7 bases from V and 4 bases from J, leaving 15 bases between. The CDR3 extends over 14 amino acids. CDR3 in amino acids: CASLVAAGYNEQFF. CDR3 sequence (DNA): TGCGCCAGCCTCGTGGCGGCGGGGTACAATGAGCAGTTCTTC.

The CDR3 spells CASSVGTGYTEAFF. The CDR3 coding sequence is TGCGCCAGCAGCGTAGGGACAGGTTACACTGAAGCTTTCTTT. The J gene is TRBJ1-1, the V gene TRBV5-1; TRBD1 agrees at 8 bases. Germline CDR1 reads SGHRS; CDR2 reads YFSETQ. The CDR3 loop spans 14 amino acids. The J segment lost 3 bases and the V segment lost 4 bases, leaving 5 bases of the junction unmatched.

V gene TRBV19 combines with J gene TRBJ2-3; D is unclear. Trimming took off 5 bases at V and 0 bases at J, with 9 bases between the two ends. CDR1 and CDR2 (germline): LNHDA, SQIVND (reference sequence). CDR3 length: 14 amino acids. The CDR3, as DNA: TGTGCCAGTAGTGACCAGGTCAGCACAGATACGCAGTATTTT. It is translated as CASSDQVSTDTQYF.

This rearrangement joins TRBV29-1 to TRBJ1-4; D is perhaps TRBD1 (5 bases). CDR1 and CDR2 (germline): SQVTM, ANQGSEA. The CDR3 sequence is 14 residues long. V lost 7 bases and J 7 bases, leaving 19 bases between the germline ends. The CDR3 loop is CSGPVTQGGEKLFF. CDR3 sequence (DNA): TGCAGCGGCCCCGTGACCCAGGGTGGTGAAAAACTGTTTTTT.

The gene calls are TRBV9 and TRBJ2-1, with 8 bases aligning to TRBD2. Germline CDR1 and CDR2: SGDLS and YYNGEE. V gave up 3 bases and J gave up 8 bases; unmatched junction bases: 10. This CDR3 region has 15 residues. The CDR3 coding sequence is TGTGCCAGCAGCGCTAGCGGGTCCTCCGGAGATGAGCAGTTCTTC. It is translated as CASSASGSSGDEQFF.

This clone came up a few times. The V and J genes are TRBV5-5 and TRBJ1-1, with 8 bases fitting TRBD1. Germline trimming cut 4 bases from V and 3 bases from J; bases unmatched to any gene: 11. CDR1 and CDR2 from the germline V gene are SGHKS and YYEKEE (reference sequence). The CDR3 is made up of 16 amino acids. The CDR3, as DNA: TGTGCCAGCAGCCCCCGCCGGCAGGGGGCGGACACTGAAGCTTTCTTT. Encoded protein: CASSPRRQGADTEAFF.

The chain combines TRBV3-1 (or the pseudogene TRBV3-2) with TRBJ2-1; tentative D call: TRBD2 (6 bases). Germline-derived CDR1 and CDR2 are LGHDT and YNNKEL (reference sequence). The CDR3 spans 12 residues. The ends were cut back, 3 bases at V and 15 bases at J, with 15 bases in the middle. Written as DNA, the CDR3 is TGTGCCAGCAGCCAGGTGGGAGGTGGGAGGTTCTTC. Translation: CASSQVGGGRFF.

This chain joins TRBV19 and TRBJ1-6; 7 nucleotides agree with TRBD1. Trimming removed 6 bases from V and 7 bases from J; junction bases left unmatched: 6. The CDR3 sequence is 14 residues long. Per germline, CDR1 LNHDA and CDR2 SQIVND (reference sequence). CDR3 residues: CASSPDRVNSPLHF. CDR3 coding DNA: TGTGCCAGTAGCCCTGACAGGGTCAATTCACCCCTCCACTTT.

This chain links TRBV19 with TRBJ2-7; a weak D match, TRBD1 (6 bases). The CDR3 is made up of 15 amino acids. V lost 5 bases, J lost 3 bases, and 17 bases lay in between. The germline V gene encodes CDR1 LNHDA and CDR2 SQIVND (reference sequence). CDR3 region: CASSFTQGIGYEQYF. CDR3 bases: TGTGCCAGTAGTTTTACACAGGGAATTGGCTACGAGCAGTACTTC.

This chain connects TRBV5-5 to TRBJ2-5; 7 bases are shared with TRBD1. Germline CDR1 SGHKS, CDR2 YYEKEE (reference sequence). V was clipped by 1 base and J by 6 bases; unmatched bases: 9. The CDR3 has 15 residues. The CDR3 DNA sequence: TGTGCCAGCAGCTTGAGATTAACAGGGGATAAGACCCAGTACTTC. It codes for CASSLRLTGDKTQYF.

V and J are TRBV4-1 and TRBJ1-1, with no clear D. V gave up 2 bases and J gave up 1 base, with 11 bases separating them. Germline V CDR1 and CDR2: MGHRA, YSYEKL. This CDR3 is 15 amino acids long. DNA of the CDR3: TGCGCCAGCAGCCAAAAGGGAGCCGAGAACACTGAAGCTTTCTTT. Protein: CASSQKGAENTEAFF.